This T cell receptor beta chain was sequenced during a study of T-cell reconstitution after alpha-beta-depleted transplantation in children. V lost 0 bases, J lost 4 bases, and 9 bases lay in between. Germline CDR1 SGHRS, CDR2 YFSETQ. There are 14 residues in the CDR3. This clonotype was counted only a few times. Preparing the TCRbeta library involved the use of unique molecular identifiers. Each CDR3 protein gets one entry after TCRdb re-called the PCR reads with MiXCR. The sample consists of 250,000 to 350,000 distinct CDR3 sequences, more than 9% of them appearing once. The sequence was obtained from a human donor who donated a stem cell graft to a child with SCID. Sequencing used PBMCs from the stem cell graft donor, obtained from the stem cell graft. This chain joins TRBV5-1 and TRBJ2-3; D call uncertain. The CDR3 reads CASSLVGAADTQYF. In nucleotides, the CDR3 is TGCGCCAGCAGCTTGGTCGGAGCAGCAGATACGCAGTATTTT.